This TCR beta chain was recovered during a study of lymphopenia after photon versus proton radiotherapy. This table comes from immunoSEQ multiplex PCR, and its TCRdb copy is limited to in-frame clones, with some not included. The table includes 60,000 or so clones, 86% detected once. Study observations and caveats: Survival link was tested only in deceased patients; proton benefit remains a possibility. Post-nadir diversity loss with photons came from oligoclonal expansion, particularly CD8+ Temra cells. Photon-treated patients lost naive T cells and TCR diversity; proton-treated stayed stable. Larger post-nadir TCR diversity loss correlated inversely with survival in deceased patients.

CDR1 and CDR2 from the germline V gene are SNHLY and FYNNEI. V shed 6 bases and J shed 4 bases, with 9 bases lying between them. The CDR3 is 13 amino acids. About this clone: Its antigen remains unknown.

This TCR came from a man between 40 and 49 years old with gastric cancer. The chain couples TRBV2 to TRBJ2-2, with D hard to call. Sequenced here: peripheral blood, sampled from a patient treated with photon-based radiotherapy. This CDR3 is CASRRPSTGELFF. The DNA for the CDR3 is TGTGCCAGCAGGCGACCGAGCACCGGGGAGCTGTTTTTT.